The rows below give T cell receptor beta chains drawn from one sample of a study of blood T cell repertoires in COVID-19. Only in-frame clones appear in the TCRdb table, and some are missing; sequencing was by immunoSEQ multiplex PCR. The sample lists around 300,000 clones; around 90% were seen once. The sample taken for sequencing was peripheral blood. The source is a woman aged 40 to 49 with COVID-19, enrolled during active disease. Each CDR3 is given with its conserved first and last residue. D genes are given only for firm matches. Part of the rows lack a size; the others show once, few, many or a class for expanded clones.

cdr3_aa	cdr3_nt	j_call	clone_size	v_call	d_call
CARRSGTAGNTIYF	TGTGCCAGGAGATCGGGGACAGCTGGAAACACCATATATTTT	TRBJ1-3	-	TRBV27	TRBD1
CASSQRLAGGPGVTDTQYF	TGCGCCAGCAGTCAAAGACTAGCGGGAGGGCCCGGTGTCACAGATACGCAGTATTTT	TRBJ2-3	-	TRBV23-1	TRBD2
CASSDRNTGELFF	TGTGCCAGCAGCGACAGAAACACCGGGGAGCTGTTTTTT	TRBJ2-2	-	TRBV6-5	-
CASSLRAGENTEAFF	TGTGCCAGCAGCTTACGGGCAGGGGAGAACACTGAAGCTTTCTTT	TRBJ1-1	-	TRBV7-3	-
CASSLVGGERGYTF	TGTGCCAGCAGTCTCGTGGGAGGGGAAAGGGGCTACACCTTC	TRBJ1-2	-	TRBV28	-
CASSLRQGGFQPQHF	TGTGCCAGCAGCTTGCGACAGGGTGGTTTTCAGCCCCAGCATTTT	TRBJ1-5	-	TRBV7-2	TRBD1
CASSRAVGEKLFF	TGTGCCAGCAGCAGAGCCGTCGGGGAAAAACTGTTTTTT	TRBJ1-4	-	TRBV7-9	-
CAIRTSGRGGNEQFF	TGTGCCATCAGGACTAGCGGGAGGGGTGGCAATGAGCAGTTCTTC	TRBJ2-1	-	TRBV19	TRBD2
CASSLDRAGDTQYF	TGTGCCAGCAGCCTAGACCGCGCAGGGGATACGCAGTATTTT	TRBJ2-3	-	TRBV9	-
CASSAYPGQYSNQPQHF	TGTGCCAGTAGTGCCTATCCTGGACAGTATAGCAATCAGCCCCAGCATTTT	TRBJ1-5	-	TRBV19	-
CATSYGGGLGTQYF	TGTGCCACCAGTTATGGAGGGGGCCTCGGGACCCAGTACTTC	TRBJ2-5	-	TRBV24-1	-
CASSLGGTSSGNTIYF	TGTGCCAGCAGCTTGGGTGGCACAAGCTCTGGAAACACCATATATTTT	TRBJ1-3	once	TRBV5-6	-